This T cell receptor (beta chain) came from a study of low-dose radiotherapy and immunotherapy resistance in tumors. Study details: With 1 Gy per fraction every two weeks, Cohort 2 accumulated 13 Gy across 26 weeks. Cyclophosphamide infusions of 200 mg/m2 came every two weeks, one day before radiation-immunotherapy.

V dropped 0 bases and J dropped 4 bases, with 14 bases sitting between them. The CDR3 extends over 15 amino acids. Germline V lookup: CDR1 SGHRS, CDR2 YFSETQ. Specified time point: before trial treatment. Qualifying patients carried advanced solid tumors devoid of tumor-infiltrating lymphocytes. Both TCRalpha and TCRbeta chains were reverse transcribed with V-gene-specific primers. The authors ran 20 PCR cycles to amplify TCRs with a constant-region primer and V-primer adapter. The isolated mRNA underwent amplification through in vitro transcription. TCRdb ran MiXCR on the reads and lists one entry per CDR3 protein. The sample lists about 60,000 distinct CDR3 sequences; approximately 25% were seen once.

This clonotype was obtained from a male donor with prostate cancer. V and J are TRBV5-1 and TRBJ2-7, with D possibly TRBD2 on 5 matching bases. The sequencing used PBMCs, collected before treatment. The CDR3 loop reads CASSLAWTSAYEQYF. DNA for the CDR3: TGCGCCAGCAGCTTGGCATGGACTTCAGCTTACGAGCAGTACTTC. The complete variable domain, with remaining parts taken from reference TRBV5-1 and TRBJ2-7, reads KAGVTQTPRYLIKTRGQQVTLSCSPISGHRSVSWYQQTPGQGLQFLFEYFSETQRNKGNFPGRFSGRQFSNSRSEMNVSTLELGDSALYLCASSLAWTSAYEQYFGPGTRLTVT.